This TCR beta chain comes out of a study of shared clonotypes between healthy human individuals. Study background: Participating donors consisted of two women and a few men aged 18 to 49.

Naivety among CD8 cells was defined by CD45RO negativity and positive CCR7 selection, thereby excluding terminally differentiated effector memory CD45RA+ cells. As to this clone: Its target is not known.

Every immunoSEQ plate was one replicate of a subset's evenly spread DNA. Sequencing was performed with immunoSEQ multiplex PCR; in TCRdb, only in-frame clones are kept and a portion is missing. Among some 2,000,000 clones listed, about 95% were seen once. V gave up 1 base and J gave up 8 bases, with 10 bases separating them. CDR3 size: 13 residues. The germline V gene encodes CDR1 SGHNT and CDR2 YYREEE (reference sequence). Study-wide results and limits: Having only a few donors restricted how much genetic and exposure-history diversity was captured. Around 4.9% of naive CD4 clonotypes were shared across a handful of donors.

The origin of this receptor is a man between 18 and 29 years old in good health. The sample taken for sequencing was naive CD8+ T cells sorted from blood. V is TRBV5-4 and J is TRBJ2-1; D unclear. For the CDR3, the DNA is TGTGCCAGCAGCTTGCAGCGTTGGGATGAGCAGTTCTTC. Protein product: CASSLQRWDEQFF.